This TCR beta chain stems from a study of T cell responses to AZD1222 COVID-19 vaccine. Study-wide results and limits: Spike-specific TCR depth and breadth grew after two AZD1222 doses.

In the case of this clone: Its antigen is currently unknown.

Produced via immunoSEQ multiplex PCR; TCRdb's table is partial and in-frame only. The sample comprises approximately 120,000 clones, 75% to 90% of which are singletons, and 8.5% to 14% rests with the top ten. The CDR3 spans 17 residues. V shed 3 bases and J shed 1 base, with 13 bases lying between them. Germline V gene lookup returns CDR1 SGHTA and CDR2 FQGTGA. The source is an adult in good health. The chain recombines TRBV7-3 with TRBJ2-6; a possible D gene is TRBD2 (6 bases). This material consisted of peripheral blood, taken on day 0 of MenACWY control vaccination. CDR3 bases: TGTGCCAGCAGCTTTTGGGGGGTTACTTCTGGGGCCAACGTCCTGACTTTC. Protein product: CASSFWGVTSGANVLTF. Together with reference TRBV7-3 and TRBJ2-6, the CDR3 gives the full variable domain: GAGVSQTPSNKVTEKGKYVELRCDPISGHTALYWYRQSLGQGPEFLIYFQGTGAADDSGLPNDRFFAVRPEGSVSTLKIQRTERGDSAVYLCASSFWGVTSGANVLTFGAGSRLTVL.